This is a list of T cell receptor beta chains from one sample in a study of blood T cell repertoires in COVID-19. Libraries were prepared by immunoSEQ multiplex PCR; TCRdb keeps only in-frame clonotypes and omits some of them. The sample lists 250,000 to 300,000 clones, 80% to 95% occurring once. The sequenced sample was PBMCs or T cells enriched from blood (not recorded which). These receptor sequences come from a woman in her twenties or thirties who had recovered from COVID-19. Each CDR3 is given with its conserved first and last residue. The order of the fields is CDR3 protein, CDR3 DNA, J gene, D gene, V gene, clone size. D genes are given only for firm matches. Clone size is shown for a subset of rows, as once, few, many or a class of expanded clone.

CATSDSDRGDYNEQFF	TGTGCCACCAGTGATTCGGACAGGGGGGACTACAATGAGCAGTTCTTC	TRBJ2-1	TRBD1	TRBV24-1	.
CAISESRGDTGELFF	TGTGCCATCAGTGAGTCAAGGGGCGACACCGGGGAGCTGTTTTTT	TRBJ2-2	.	TRBV10-3	few
CASSPRQDFGGTEAFF	TGTGCCAGTAGTCCGAGACAGGACTTTGGGGGCACTGAAGCTTTCTTT	TRBJ1-1	.	TRBV19	.
CASSFGSYEQYF	TGTGCCAGCAGCTTTGGCAGTTACGAGCAGTACTTC	TRBJ2-7	.	TRBV7-9	.
CASRFGQAEKLFF	TGTGCCAGTAGATTCGGACAGGCTGAAAAACTGTTTTTT	TRBJ1-4	TRBD1	TRBV19	.
CASSLGPGTEEAF	TGTGCCAGCAGCTTAGGGCCGGGGACAGAGGAAGCCTTC	TRBJ1-2	TRBD1	TRBV5-5	.
CSVVWGLANEQYF	TGCAGCGTTGTTTGGGGTCTAGCAAACGAGCAGTACTTC	TRBJ2-7	.	TRBV29-1	.
CASSYDRGTDTQYF	TGTGCCAGCAGTTATGACAGGGGCACAGATACGCAGTATTTT	TRBJ2-3	TRBD1	TRBV5-5	.
CASSTRTGLAGSYEQFF	TGTGCCAGCAGCACCCGGACAGGGCTAGCGGGGAGTTACGAGCAGTTCTTC	TRBJ2-1	.	TRBV9	once
CASLQGANTEAFF	TGTGCCAGCTTACAGGGGGCTAACACTGAAGCTTTCTTT	TRBJ1-1	TRBD1	TRBV18	.
CASSLLSLHEQFF	TGTGCCAGCAGCTTGCTTTCACTCCATGAGCAGTTCTTC	TRBJ2-1	.	TRBV5-6	.
CASSPPGGNQPQHF	TGTGCCAGCTCACCCCCAGGGGGCAATCAGCCCCAGCATTTT	TRBJ1-5	.	TRBV18	.
CASSQITRGQTNTEAFF	TGTGCCAGCAGTCAGATTACGAGGGGACAGACGAACACTGAAGCTTTCTTT	TRBJ1-1	TRBD1	TRBV3-1/TRBV3-2	.
CASSQDRLTAGHEQYF	TGCGCCAGCAGCCAAGACCGGTTGACAGCGGGACACGAGCAGTACTTC	TRBJ2-7	TRBD2	TRBV4-3	.
CASSLVAGVQETQYF	TGTGCCAGCAGCTTAGTAGCGGGAGTGCAAGAGACCCAGTACTTC	TRBJ2-5	TRBD2	TRBV7-2	.
CASTPKGTSGGYNEQFF	TGTGCCAGCACTCCCAAGGGGACTAGCGGGGGCTACAATGAGCAGTTCTTC	TRBJ2-1	TRBD2	TRBV25-1	.
CASSMGLAGGPYEQYF	TGTGCCAGTAGTATGGGTCTAGCGGGAGGGCCCTACGAGCAGTACTTC	TRBJ2-7	TRBD2	TRBV19	.
CATSTLATETRYGYTF	TGTGCCACCAGCACGCTTGCGACAGAAACTCGCTATGGCTACACCTTC	TRBJ1-2	.	TRBV15	.
CASSQARGGATYNEQFF	TGCGCCAGCAGCCAAGCTCGCGGGGGGGCCACTTACAATGAGCAGTTCTTC	TRBJ2-1	TRBD2	TRBV4-3	once
CASSLFFDRFYEQYF	TGTGCCAGCAGTCTATTCTTTGACAGGTTCTACGAGCAGTACTTC	TRBJ2-7	.	TRBV6-5	.
CASSLDVASYEQYF	TGCGCCAGCAGCTTGGATGTGGCCTCCTACGAGCAGTACTTC	TRBJ2-7	.	TRBV5-1	.
CASSPARAGVREQYF	TGTGCCAGCAGTCCCGCCCGAGCGGGAGTGAGGGAGCAGTACTTC	TRBJ2-7	TRBD2	TRBV27	.
CSVLIPGQGAYEQYF	TGCAGCGTCCTCATCCCGGGACAGGGGGCGTACGAGCAGTACTTC	TRBJ2-7	TRBD1	TRBV29-1	.
CSSGIFYNEQFF	TGCAGCTCAGGGATCTTCTACAATGAGCAGTTCTTC	TRBJ2-1	.	TRBV29-1	.
CASSEARYRLPGQIYQPQHF	TGTGCCAGCAGTGAAGCGAGATATAGACTTCCGGGACAGATATATCAGCCCCAGCATTTT	TRBJ1-5	TRBD1	TRBV2	.
CSATDRAGYTF	TGCAGTGCCACGGACAGGGCTGGCTACACCTTC	TRBJ1-2	TRBD1	TRBV20-1	once
CASSYGQGMDGTGELFF	TGTGCCAGCAGCTACGGACAGGGGATGGACGGCACCGGGGAGCTGTTTTTT	TRBJ2-2	TRBD1	TRBV11-3	.
CASSLGGSQETQYF	TGTGCCAGCAGCTTAGGAGGATCCCAAGAGACCCAGTACTTC	TRBJ2-5	.	TRBV5-4	.
CASSPRGSSGNTIYF	TGTGCCAGCAGCCCAAGAGGCAGCTCTGGAAACACCATATATTTT	TRBJ1-3	.	TRBV9	.
CASSKTSGCYEQYF	TGTGCCAGCAGCAAAACTAGCGGGTGTTACGAGCAGTACTTC	TRBJ2-7	.	TRBV21-1	.
CASSSGTSLGDTQYF	TGTGCTAGCAGCTCCGGGACTAGCCTTGGAGATACGCAGTATTTT	TRBJ2-3	TRBD2	TRBV7-7	.
CASSLAAGAYNEQFF	TGTGCCAGCAGCTTAGCGGCAGGGGCTTACAATGAGCAGTTCTTC	TRBJ2-1	.	TRBV7-2	.
CASSMGQGNDIQYF	TGCGCCAGCAGCATGGGACAGGGTAACGACATTCAGTACTTC	TRBJ2-4	TRBD1	TRBV5-1	.